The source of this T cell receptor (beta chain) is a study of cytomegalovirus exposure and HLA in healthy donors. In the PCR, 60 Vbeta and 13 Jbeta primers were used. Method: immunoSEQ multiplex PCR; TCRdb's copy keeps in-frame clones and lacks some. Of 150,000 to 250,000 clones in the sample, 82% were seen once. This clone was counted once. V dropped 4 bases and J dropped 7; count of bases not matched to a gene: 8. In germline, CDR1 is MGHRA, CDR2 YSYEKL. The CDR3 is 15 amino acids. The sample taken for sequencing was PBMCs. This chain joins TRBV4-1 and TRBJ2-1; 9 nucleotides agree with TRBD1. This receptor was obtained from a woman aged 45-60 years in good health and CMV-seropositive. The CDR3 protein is CASSPGQGNRNEQFF. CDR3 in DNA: TGCGCCAGCAGCCCGGGACAGGGAAATAGGAATGAGCAGTTCTTC.